This T cell receptor (beta chain) came from a study of cytotoxic CD8 clonotypes in ibrutinib-treated CLL. In this sample, this clone turned up a few times. Antigen unknown. Study observations and caveats: Baseline levels of clonality went above those of age-matched healthy donors and moved with circulating CD8+ T-cell counts.

Assay used: immunoSEQ multiplex PCR; TCRdb lists only in-frame clones, some missing. This table holds roughly 250,000 clones, around 70% found once. The TCR was taken from a human donor with chronic lymphocytic leukemia. Material: PBMCs, obtained after 24 months of ibrutinib treatment.

CDR3 DNA: TGTGCCAGCTGCGGGCGAGGGCCCAGTGAGCAGTTCTTC. It translates to CASCGRGPSEQFF. The rearrangement joins TRBV19 to TRBJ2-1; TRBD2 might be the D (5 bases). This CDR3 comprises 13 residues. The V gene's germline CDR1 is LNHDA and CDR2 SQIVND (reference sequence). V was pared by 9 bases and J by 9 bases, with 18 bases between.